These 31 T cell receptor beta chains came from one sample sequenced in a study of Ad26.COV2.S vaccination and SARS-CoV-2 variants. Treatment indicated: roughly 18 received Ad26.COV2.S at low or high dose, single or two shots; five or six received placebo; per-sample allocation not given. The investigators took samples on day 63 after the first vaccine or placebo injection. Sequenced by immunoSEQ multiplex PCR; TCRdb stores in-frame clones only, minus some. Among roughly 460,000 clones listed, approximately 90% were seen once. The sequences come from peripheral blood, collected in a trial of Ad26.COV2.S vaccine versus placebo. The receptors here all came from a person between 18 and 59 years old who received the Ad26.COV2.S COVID-19 vaccine or a placebo.

This chain uses TRBV18 with TRBJ1-4, with D unresolved. The CDR3 runs 14 residues. V was pared by 2 bases and J by 4 bases, with 8 bases between. The V gene's germline CDR1 is KGHSH and CDR2 LQKENI. The CDR3 DNA follows: TGTGCCAGCTCACCATGGCAGAATAATGAAAAACTGTTTTTT. Amino acids: CASSPWQNNEKLFF. Full variable domain (remainder filled in from reference TRBV18 and TRBJ1-4): NAGVMQNPRHLVRRRGQEARLRCSPMKGHSHVYWYRQLPEEGLKFMVYLQKENIIDESGMPKERFSAEFPKEGPSILRIQQVVRGDSAAYFCASSPWQNNEKLFFGSGTQLSVL.

The gene calls are TRBV19 and TRBJ1-3, with D perhaps matching TRBD1 (6 bases). Germline CDR1 reads LNHDA; CDR2 reads SQIVND (reference sequence). The CDR3 loop spans 13 amino acids. Trimming cost V 7 bases and J 5 bases, with 12 bases left between them. The CDR3 loop reads CASTHRDRNTIYF. For the CDR3, the DNA is TGTGCCAGTACCCACCGGGACAGAAACACCATATATTTT.

The chain couples TRBV28 to TRBJ1-5, with a possible D match to TRBD1 (5 bases). This CDR3 is built from 15 residues. V gave up 3 bases and J gave up 1 base, with 10 bases separating them. CDR1 and CDR2 from the germline V gene are MDHEN and SYDVKM. This CDR3 is CASSFVAGSNQPQHF. In nucleotides, the CDR3 is TGTGCCAGCAGTTTCGTGGCAGGGAGCAATCAGCCCCAGCATTTT.

This chain joins TRBV4-2 and TRBJ2-3, with D possibly matching TRBD2 (6 bases). This CDR3 has 15 amino acids. In germline, CDR1 is LGHNA, CDR2 YNFKEQ. Trimming cost V 4 bases and J 2 bases, with 13 bases left between them. CDR3 bases: TGTGCCAGCAGCCGAAGGAGGGAACCCACAGATACGCAGTATTTT. Translated: CASSRRREPTDTQYF.

CDR3 DNA sequence: TGCGCCAGCAGCCGCCCAGGAGAGCGACATACGCAGTATTTT. This encodes CASSRPGERHTQYF. The rearrangement links TRBV4-1 to TRBJ2-3; D not certain. CDR1 and CDR2 from the germline V gene are MGHRA and YSYEKL. The CDR3 length is 14 residues. V lost 4 bases, J lost 7 bases, and 15 bases lay in between.

CDR3 bases: TGTGCCAGTAGTGCAGGCCCCGCAGGGGGTATTTACGAGCAGTACTTC. Protein: CASSAGPAGGIYEQYF. The genes are TRBV19 and TRBJ2-7; 7 nucleotides align to TRBD1. V was clipped by 5 bases and J by 4 bases; unmatched bases: 14. Germline CDR1 is LNHDA and CDR2 is SQIVND (reference sequence). The CDR3 totals 16 residues.

The chain joins TRBV5-1 to TRBJ2-7; perhaps D is TRBD1 or TRBD2 (5 bases each). Trimming removed 1 base from V and 0 bases from J, with 14 bases in between. Germline V gene sequence: CDR1 SGHRS, CDR2 YFSETQ. The CDR3 totals 16 residues. CDR3 residues: CASSLYFGTGSYEQYF. The DNA of the CDR3 is TGCGCCAGCAGCTTGTACTTTGGGACGGGCTCCTACGAGCAGTACTTC.

V gene TRBV5-5 combines with J gene TRBJ2-3, with D uncertain. Trimming removed 0 bases from V and 3 bases from J, with 11 bases in between. Germline V gene lookup returns CDR1 SGHKS and CDR2 YYEKEE (reference sequence). This CDR3 spans 15 amino acids. This CDR3 reads CASSLGLELTDTQYF. The DNA of the CDR3 is TGTGCCAGCAGCTTGGGCCTTGAGTTAACAGATACGCAGTATTTT.

The CDR3 is CASSLWTGSSYEQYF. The CDR3 nucleotides are TGTGCCAGCAGCCTCTGGACAGGGAGCTCCTACGAGCAGTACTTC. The rearrangement links TRBV7-8 to TRBJ2-7, with TRBD1 identical over 8 bases. V dropped 5 bases and J dropped 0; count of bases not matched to a gene: 6. Per germline, CDR1 SGHVS and CDR2 FQNEAQ. The CDR3 extends over 15 amino acids.

V gene TRBV5-1 combines with J gene TRBJ2-7; TRBD2 is a possible D gene (6 bases). This CDR3 is 13 amino acids long. Germline assignment: CDR1 SGHRS and CDR2 YFSETQ. Trimming left V 4 bases short and J 6 bases short, with 14 bases between. The CDR3 DNA reads TGCGCCAGCAGCCGGATAATCGGGGGCGAGCAGTACTTC. It is translated as CASSRIIGGEQYF.

This clone was picked up one time. The chain carries TRBV19 and TRBJ2-5; unclear D gene. CDR3 length equals 14 residues. In germline, CDR1 is LNHDA, CDR2 SQIVND (reference sequence). Trimming pared 5 bases from V and 0 bases from J, leaving 10 bases between. The CDR3 nucleotides are TGTGCCAGTAGTTCACACGAGTACCAAGAGACCCAGTACTTC. Its translation is CASSSHEYQETQYF.

This clone is a singleton in its sample. The chain is built from TRBV3-1 (or the pseudogene TRBV3-2) and TRBJ1-1; a possible D gene is TRBD1 (5 bases). Between the trimmed V and J ends, which lost 2 bases and 1 base, there was a span of 11 bases. Germline CDR1 and CDR2: LGHDT and YNNKEL (reference sequence). The CDR3 is 15 amino acids. The CDR3: CASSQYFGGNTEAFF. CDR3 nucleotides: TGTGCCAGCAGCCAATACTTTGGGGGGAACACTGAAGCTTTCTTT.

The genes are TRBV4-3 and TRBJ1-1; D is possibly TRBD1 (5 bases). The CDR3 covers 16 residues. Germline CDR1 reads LGHNA; CDR2 reads YSLEER. The V end lost 1 base, the J end lost 1 base, and 13 bases lay between the germline ends. As DNA, the CDR3 is TGCGCCAGCAGCCAAGCCTGGGGCGCTGGGAACACTGAAGCTTTCTTT. It specifies CASSQAWGAGNTEAFF.

The CDR3 DNA reads as TGTGCCAGCAGCTCGGAACGACAGGGCGGTGAAGCTTTCTTT. Amino acid sequence: CASSSERQGGEAFF. The gene calls are TRBV7-9 and TRBJ1-1, with 7 bases lining up with TRBD1. CDR3 size: 14 residues. Trimming at V came to 4 bases and at J to 7 bases, leaving 9 bases not matched to a gene. Per the germline V gene, CDR1 is SEHNR and CDR2 is FQNEAQ (reference sequence).

The rearrangement joins TRBV19 to TRBJ1-3; TRBD1 is a possible D gene (5 bases). The CDR3 has 13 residues. V was shortened by 5 bases and J by 4 bases, with 9 bases between the two germline ends. Germline V gives CDR1 LNHDA, CDR2 SQIVND (reference sequence). The DNA for the CDR3 is TGTGCCAGTAGTTCGTCAGGGGGAAACACCATATATTTT. Encoded protein: CASSSSGGNTIYF. Complete variable domain (other parts from reference TRBV19 and TRBJ1-3): DGGITQSPKYLFRKEGQNVTLSCEQNLNHDAMYWYRQDPGQGLRLIYYSQIVNDFQKGDIAEGYSVSREKKESFPLTVTSAQKNPTAFYLCASSSSGGNTIYFGEGSWLTVV.

V gene TRBV19 combines with J gene TRBJ1-2; 8 bases fit TRBD1. Germline assignment: CDR1 LNHDA and CDR2 SQIVND (reference sequence). V dropped 4 bases and J dropped 7; count of bases not matched to a gene: 5. The CDR3 spans 13 residues. The DNA of the CDR3 is TGTGCCAGTAGTAGAGGGACAGGCAGTGGCTACACCTTC. Translating it yields CASSRGTGSGYTF.

Details on this clone: Mismatch with germline at one junction end may stem from a read error. The chain is built from TRBV4-2 and TRBJ1-2, with D unclear. This CDR3 region has 12 residues. From germline, CDR1 is LGHNA and CDR2 YNFKEQ. Written as DNA, the CDR3 is TGTGCCAGCAGTCAAGAGAGGGTGGGCTACACCTTC. It codes for CASSQERVGYTF.

The genes are TRBV10-3 and TRBJ2-3; D is unresolved. Germline loops: CDR1 ENHRY, CDR2 SYGVKD. The V end lost 8 bases, the J end lost 1 base, and 10 bases lay between the germline ends. The CDR3 has 13 residues. Here the CDR3 DNA reads TGTGCCATCGGTGGGGAAGGCACAGATACGCAGTATTTT. Translating it yields CAIGGEGTDTQYF.

CDR3 sequence (DNA): TGTGCCAGCAGCTTAGAGGGGATGACACTCTACGAGCAGTACTTC. Translated: CASSLEGMTLYEQYF. The rearrangement uses TRBV7-9 and TRBJ2-7; D is possibly TRBD1 (5 bases). This CDR3 is built from 15 residues. The V and J ends lost 1 base and 3 bases respectively, with 13 bases between them. Germline values: CDR1 SEHNR, CDR2 FQNEAQ (reference sequence).

The V call is TRBV11-2, the J call TRBJ2-7; D unresolved. Germline CDR1 reads SGHAT; CDR2 reads FQNNGV. Trimming shortened V by 9 bases and J by 5 bases, and 11 bases separated the two germline ends. CDR3 size: 11 residues. In DNA form, the CDR3 reads TGTGCCAGAGTCAGGAGTCACGAGCAGTACTTC. Its protein is CARVRSHEQYF.

The sample holds one count of this clone. The rearrangement links TRBV10-1 to TRBJ2-1, with 7 bases that match TRBD1. Per germline, CDR1 WNHNN and CDR2 SYGVQD (reference sequence). J was trimmed by 1 base and V by 3 bases; bases with no gene match: 6. This CDR3 comprises 16 residues. The chain's CDR3 is CASSEAQGNSYNEQFF. CDR3 DNA sequence: TGCGCCAGCAGTGAAGCACAGGGGAATTCCTACAATGAGCAGTTCTTC.

This clone was counted at least ten times. V usage is TRBV15 and J usage is TRBJ2-1, with 10 positions matching TRBD2. Germline V gives CDR1 LNHNV, CDR2 YYDKDF (reference sequence). The V gene end was trimmed by 1 base and the J gene end by 3 bases; junction bases not matched to a gene: 3. The CDR3 runs 16 residues. In nucleotides, the CDR3 is TGTGCCACCAGCAGAGCTAGCGGGGGAAACTACAATGAGCAGTTCTTC. Amino acid sequence: CATSRASGGNYNEQFF.

This chain joins TRBV15 and TRBJ1-1, with a possible D match to TRBD1 (5 bases). The CDR3 length is 15 residues. Germline CDR1 and CDR2: LNHNV and YYDKDF (reference sequence). The V gene lost 0 bases and the J gene lost 1 base, with 9 bases spanning the gap. CDR3 bases: TGTGCCACCAGCAGAGATGGGGGTCCGAACACTGAAGCTTTCTTT. Its translation is CATSRDGGPNTEAFF.

The CDR3 region has the DNA TGTGCCAGCAGCAACCGGGGGGGTCAGCCCCAGCATTTT. It encodes CASSNRGGQPQHF. The V call is TRBV7-2, the J call TRBJ1-5; D possibly corresponds to TRBD1 (5 bases). Germline lookup yields CDR1 SGHTA and CDR2 FQGNSA. Trimming removed 5 bases at V and 6 bases at J, with 11 bases between. This CDR3 contains 13 residues.

The chain carries TRBV28 and TRBJ2-5; weak D call: TRBD1 (6 bases). CDR1 is MDHEN, CDR2 SYDVKM, per germline. There are 20 residues in the CDR3. V lost 6 bases, J lost 8 bases, and 37 bases lay in between. The CDR3 sequence: CASSPRLARLGASFERTQYF. The CDR3 nucleotides read TGTGCCAGCAGCCCTCGTCTGGCCCGTCTGGGGGCAAGCTTCGAGAGAACCCAGTACTTC.

This clone appeared once. The V gene is TRBV19, the J gene TRBJ2-1; 14 positions match TRBD2. J gave up 9 bases and V 6 bases, and 10 bases lay outside the gene matches. The CDR3 spans 16 residues. The germline V gene has CDR1 LNHDA and CDR2 SQIVND (reference sequence). The CDR3 loop reads CASRIPGLAGVGEQFF. As DNA, the CDR3 is TGTGCCAGTAGAATACCGGGACTAGCGGGAGTTGGTGAGCAGTTCTTC.

V and J are TRBV7-2 and TRBJ2-7; possibly TRBD1 or TRBD2 for D (5 bases each). This CDR3 contains 16 residues. Germline V gene sequence: CDR1 SGHTA, CDR2 FQGNSA. Between the trimmed V and J ends, which lost 2 bases and 5 bases, there was a span of 19 bases. CDR3 residues: CASSLSLARGGHEQYF. The CDR3 DNA sequence: TGTGCCAGCAGCTTATCCCTGGCACGGGGCGGGCACGAGCAGTACTTC.

This chain uses TRBV12-3 or TRBV12-4 with TRBJ2-5; D is unresolved. V lost 5 bases, J lost 2 bases, and 0 bases lay in between. The length of the CDR3 is 10 residues. CDR3 sequence (DNA): TGTGCCAGCAGTCAAGAGACCCAGTACTTC. It translates to CASSQETQYF.

This chain uses TRBV2 with TRBJ2-3; possible D gene TRBD1, 5 bases. Germline loops: CDR1 SNHLY, CDR2 FYNNEI. This CDR3 is built from 13 residues. V was pared by 7 bases and J by 6 bases, with 14 bases between. This CDR3 reads CASMGRVVDTQYF. The CDR3, as DNA: TGTGCCAGCATGGGCAGGGTTGTCGATACGCAGTATTTT. The full variable domain, rest sourced from reference TRBV2 and TRBJ2-3, is EPEVTQTPSHQVTQMGQEVILRCVPISNHLYFYWYRQILGQKVEFLVSFYNNEISEKSEIFDDQFSVERPDGSNFTLKIRSTKLEDSAMYFCASMGRVVDTQYFGPGTRLTVL.

The rearrangement joins TRBV10-3 to TRBJ2-5; 10 nucleotides align to TRBD1. The CDR3 runs to 17 residues. After removal of 0 bases from V and 2 bases from J, the junction contained 6 bases not matched to a gene. CDR1 is ENHRY and CDR2 is SYGVKD in the germline V gene. This CDR3 is CAISESLGQGRQETQYF. The CDR3 bases are TGTGCCATCAGTGAGTCGTTGGGACAGGGGCGACAAGAGACCCAGTACTTC.

The V call is TRBV7-2, the J call TRBJ2-1, with D possibly TRBD1 on 6 matching bases. Trimming took off 3 bases at V and 5 bases at J, with 11 bases between the two ends. The CDR3 length is 14 residues. Germline loops: CDR1 SGHTA, CDR2 FQGNSA. The CDR3 DNA reads TGTGCCAGCAGCTTCCAGGGGCTCGACAATGAGCAGTTCTTC. Protein product: CASSFQGLDNEQFF.